Shown below are 3 T cell receptor beta chains from a single sample sequenced in a study of shared clonotypes between healthy human individuals. The method was immunoSEQ multiplex PCR; TCRdb's version includes in-frame clones alone and lacks a portion of them. The sample consists of about 2.4 million clones, about 92% of them appearing once. The material sequenced was naive CD4+ T cells sorted from blood. As for subset: CD45RA+ positively selected. Receptors were obtained from a young man in good health.

V and J are TRBV6-5 and TRBJ1-2; D remains ambiguous. This CDR3 has 16 residues. Looked up from germline, CDR1 is MNHEY and CDR2 is SVGAGI. V was shortened by 0 bases and J by 6 bases, with 17 bases between the two germline ends. The CDR3 bases are TGTGCCAGCAGTTACTCACCTCAGCCTCGGAAGGATGGCTACACCTTC. It is translated as CASSYSPQPRKDGYTF.

This clone occurred a few times. The chain joins TRBV5-4 to TRBJ1-1, with a possible D match to TRBD1 (5 bases). V was trimmed by 3 bases and J by 5 bases, leaving 20 bases between them. The CDR3 is made up of 16 amino acids. CDR1 is SGHNT and CDR2 is YYREEE in the germline V gene (reference sequence). CDR3: CASSSGGTIEGTEAFF. CDR3 nucleotides: TGTGCCAGCAGCTCCGGCGGGACGATCGAGGGTACTGAAGCTTTCTTT.

The rearrangement uses TRBV10-1 and TRBJ2-1; D may be TRBD2 (5 bases). Trimming took off 9 bases at V and 4 bases at J, with 16 bases between the two ends. The CDR3 is 14 residues long. Germline CDR1 and CDR2: WNHNN and SYGVQD (reference sequence). The CDR3 region is CARLAGELYNEQFF. CDR3 nucleotides: TGCGCCAGGCTAGCTGGAGAGCTTTACAATGAGCAGTTCTTC.